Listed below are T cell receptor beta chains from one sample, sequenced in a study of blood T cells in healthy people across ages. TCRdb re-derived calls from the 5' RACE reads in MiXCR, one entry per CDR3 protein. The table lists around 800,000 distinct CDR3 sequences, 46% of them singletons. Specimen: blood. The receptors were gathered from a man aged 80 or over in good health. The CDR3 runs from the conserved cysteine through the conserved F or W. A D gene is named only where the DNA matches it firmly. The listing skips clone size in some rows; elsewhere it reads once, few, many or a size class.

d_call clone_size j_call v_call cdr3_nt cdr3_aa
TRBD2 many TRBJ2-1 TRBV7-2 TGTGCCAGCACCCTAGCGGGAGGATACAATGAGCAGTTCTTC CASTLAGGYNEQFF
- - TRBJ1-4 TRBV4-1 TGCGCCAGCAGCCAAGATGAGGAGGTTCCTAATGAAAAACTGTTTTTT CASSQDEEVPNEKLFF
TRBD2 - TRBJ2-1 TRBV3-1 TGTGCCAGCAGCCAAATCTGGACGGGAGGGCCGGTCAATGAGCAGTTCTTC CASSQIWTGGPVNEQFF
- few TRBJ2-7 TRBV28 TGTGCCAGCAGTTTTTTAGGTCGGATGGGGCAGTACTTC CASSFLGRMGQYF
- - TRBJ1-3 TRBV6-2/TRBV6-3 TGTGCCAGCAGTTCTCGAGACGGAGGAAACACCATATATTTT CASSSRDGGNTIYF
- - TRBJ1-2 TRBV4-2 TGTGCCAGCAGCCAAGAGAACTATGGCTACACCTTC CASSQENYGYTF
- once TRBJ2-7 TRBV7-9 TGTGCCAGCAGCGTAGAGCAAGCCAATGAGCAGTACTTC CASSVEQANEQYF
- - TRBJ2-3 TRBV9 TGTGCCAGCAGCCCTCCAAGTACGCAGTATTTT CASSPPSTQYF
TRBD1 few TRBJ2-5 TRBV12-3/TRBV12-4 TGTGCCAGCAGTTCTCATCGAGGGGGCACAGAGACCCAGTACTTC CASSSHRGGTETQYF
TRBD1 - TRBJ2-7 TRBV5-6 TGTGCCAGCAGCCCGGACAGGGAGCCCTACGAGCAGTACTTC CASSPDREPYEQYF
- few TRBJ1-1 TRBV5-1 TGCGCCAGCAGCCAGCCGCCAGGGAGGAACACTGAAGCTTTCTTT CASSQPPGRNTEAFF
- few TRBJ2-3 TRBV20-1 TGCAGTGCTAGAGGGGACTTTCTACTATTGTCGGATACGCAGTATTTT CSARGDFLLLSDTQYF
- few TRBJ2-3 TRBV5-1 TGCGCCAGCAGCTCCGACGGTGGGAGCGCAGATACGCAGTATTTT CASSSDGGSADTQYF
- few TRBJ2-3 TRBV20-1 TGCAGTGCTAGGCGCGGCGGGAACACAGATACGCAGTATTTT CSARRGGNTDTQYF
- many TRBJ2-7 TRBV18 TGTGCCAGCTCACCAGGCCGGGTCGAGCAGTACTTC CASSPGRVEQYF
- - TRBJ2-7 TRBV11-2 TGTGCCAGCAGCTTAGTTTTCGGTCGTCGGTCCTACGAGCAGTACTTC CASSLVFGRRSYEQYF
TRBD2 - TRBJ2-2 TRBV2 TGTGCCAGCAGTCCCTCAAGGACTAGCGGTTACACCGGGGAGCTGTTTTTT CASSPSRTSGYTGELFF
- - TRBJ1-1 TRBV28 TGTGCCAGCACTCTACCCGGTGGCACTGAAGCTTTCTTT CASTLPGGTEAFF
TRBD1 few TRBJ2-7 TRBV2 TGTGCCAGCAGCGGAACCGGACAGGGGGCATACTACGAGCAGTACTTC CASSGTGQGAYYEQYF
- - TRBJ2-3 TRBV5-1 TGCGCCAGCAGCCGGGCACAGGGCACAGATACGCAGTATTTT CASSRAQGTDTQYF
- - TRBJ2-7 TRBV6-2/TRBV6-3 TGTGCCAGCAGTTACCTCGCTCAGAGCGGAGTCCTCTACGAGCAGTACTTC CASSYLAQSGVLYEQYF
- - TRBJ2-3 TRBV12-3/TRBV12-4 TGTGCCAGCAGGATGCAGGGAACGGATACGCAGTATTTT CASRMQGTDTQYF
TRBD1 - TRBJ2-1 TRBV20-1 TGCAGTGCTAGCGACAGGGGCTCCTACAATGAGCAGTTCTTC CSASDRGSYNEQFF
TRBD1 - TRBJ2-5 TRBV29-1 TGCAGCGGAAGGACAGGCCAAGAGACCCAGTACTTC CSGRTGQETQYF
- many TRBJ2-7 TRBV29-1 TGCAGCGTTAGGACGGGATTTGGGGAGCAGTACTTC CSVRTGFGEQYF
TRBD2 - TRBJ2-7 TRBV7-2 TGTGCCGGCAGATATGCGGGAGGGAGCTCCTACGAGCAGTACTTC CAGRYAGGSSYEQYF
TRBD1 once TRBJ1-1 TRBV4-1 TGCGCCAGCAGCCGAACCGGACAGGTCCTGAACACTGAAGCTTTCTTT CASSRTGQVLNTEAFF
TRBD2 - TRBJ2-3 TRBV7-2 TGTGCCAGCAGCTTAGCGAGTAAGGTGTCTAGCGGGAGAACAGGTACGCAGTATTTT CASSLASKVSSGRTGTQYF
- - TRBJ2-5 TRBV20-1 TGCAGTGCGGCTAGCGAGTACAATGAGCAGTACTTC CSAASEYNEQYF
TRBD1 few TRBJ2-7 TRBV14 TGTGCCAGCAGCCAAGATGTAAGACAGGGAGAAAGCTCCTACGAGCAGTACTTC CASSQDVRQGESSYEQYF
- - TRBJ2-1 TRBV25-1 TGTGCCAGCAGTGCAATGGGACGGCCTAATGAGCAGTTCTTC CASSAMGRPNEQFF
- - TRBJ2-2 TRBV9 TGTGCCAGCAGCGTAGCTTATAGTACCGGGGAGCTGTTTTTT CASSVAYSTGELFF
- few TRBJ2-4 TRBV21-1 TGTGCCAGCAGCAAAGTTACAGGGGATTCCAAAAACATTCAGTACTTC CASSKVTGDSKNIQYF
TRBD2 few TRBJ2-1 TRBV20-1 TGCAGTGCTGGGAGGGCCGGGAATGAGCAGTTCTTC CSAGRAGNEQFF
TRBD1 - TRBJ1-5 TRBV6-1 TGTGCCAGCAGTGCCCAACAGGGGCGGTATAGCAATCAGCCCCAGCATTTT CASSAQQGRYSNQPQHF
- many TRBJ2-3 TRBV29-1 TGCAGCGTTGAAGGAGATTCGTACACAGATACGCAGTATTTT CSVEGDSYTDTQYF
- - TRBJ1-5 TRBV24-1 TGTGCCACCAGTGCCCCACAAACTAATCAGCCCCAGCATTTT CATSAPQTNQPQHF
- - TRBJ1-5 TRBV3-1 TGTGCCAGCAGCCAAGTTTTGCAGCCCCAGCATTTT CASSQVLQPQHF
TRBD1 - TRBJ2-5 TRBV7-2 TGTGCCAGCAGCTTGAGGACAGGGGGCGGGGGAGAGACCCAGTACTTC CASSLRTGGGGETQYF
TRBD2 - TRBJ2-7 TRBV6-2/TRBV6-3 TGTGCCAGCAGTACTAGGACTAGCGGGAGTATGGACGAGCAGTACTTC CASSTRTSGSMDEQYF
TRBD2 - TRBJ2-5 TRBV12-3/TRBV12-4 TGTGCCAGCAGACCTAGCGGGAACTCGAATGAGCAGTACTTC CASRPSGNSNEQYF
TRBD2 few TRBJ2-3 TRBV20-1 TGCAGTGCTAGGGAGCGGGAAGGGTGGGCAGATACGCAGTATTTT CSAREREGWADTQYF
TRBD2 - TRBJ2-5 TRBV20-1 TGCAGTGCTTACCCGGGACTAGCGGGTGAGACCCAGTACTTC CSAYPGLAGETQYF
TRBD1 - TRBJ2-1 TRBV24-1 TGTGCCACCAGTGATCCTGCACCGGGACAGGGATACAATGAGCAGTTCTTC CATSDPAPGQGYNEQFF
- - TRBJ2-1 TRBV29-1 TGCAGCGTTGCTGAGCGGGCCCTCTACAATGAGCAGTTCTTC CSVAERALYNEQFF
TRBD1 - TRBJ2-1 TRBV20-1 TGCAGTGCCCTCTTAGGGGGCGGAGTAGACAATGAGCAGTTCTTC CSALLGGGVDNEQFF